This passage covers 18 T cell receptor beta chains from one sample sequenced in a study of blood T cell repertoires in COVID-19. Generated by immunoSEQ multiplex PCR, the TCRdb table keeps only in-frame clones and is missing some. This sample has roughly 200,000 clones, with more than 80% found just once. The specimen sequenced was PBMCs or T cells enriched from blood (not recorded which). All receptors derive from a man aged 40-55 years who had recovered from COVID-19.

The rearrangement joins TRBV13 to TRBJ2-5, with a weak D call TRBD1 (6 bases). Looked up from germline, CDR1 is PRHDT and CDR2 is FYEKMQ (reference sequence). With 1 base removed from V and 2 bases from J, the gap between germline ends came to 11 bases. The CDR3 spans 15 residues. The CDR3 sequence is CASSLVDRKQETQYF. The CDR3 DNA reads TGTGCCAGCAGCTTAGTAGACAGGAAGCAAGAGACCCAGTACTTC.

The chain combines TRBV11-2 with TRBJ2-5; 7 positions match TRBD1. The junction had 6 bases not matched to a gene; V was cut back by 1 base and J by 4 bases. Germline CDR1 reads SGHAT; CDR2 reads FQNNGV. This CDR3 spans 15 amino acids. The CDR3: CASSLGKGAGETQYF. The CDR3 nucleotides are TGTGCCAGCAGCTTAGGAAAGGGGGCGGGAGAGACCCAGTACTTC.

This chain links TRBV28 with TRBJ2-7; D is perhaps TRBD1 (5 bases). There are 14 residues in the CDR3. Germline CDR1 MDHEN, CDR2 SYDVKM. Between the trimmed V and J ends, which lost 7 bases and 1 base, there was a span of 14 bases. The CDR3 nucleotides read TGTGCCAGCAAAAAGTATAGACAGTCCTACGAGCAGTACTTC. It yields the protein CASKKYRQSYEQYF.

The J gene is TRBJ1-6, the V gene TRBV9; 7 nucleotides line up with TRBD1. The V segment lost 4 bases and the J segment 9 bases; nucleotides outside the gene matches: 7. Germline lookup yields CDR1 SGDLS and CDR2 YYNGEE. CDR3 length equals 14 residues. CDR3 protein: CASSSGTVGSPLHF. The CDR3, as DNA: TGTGCCAGCAGCTCGGGGACAGTGGGTTCACCCCTCCACTTT.

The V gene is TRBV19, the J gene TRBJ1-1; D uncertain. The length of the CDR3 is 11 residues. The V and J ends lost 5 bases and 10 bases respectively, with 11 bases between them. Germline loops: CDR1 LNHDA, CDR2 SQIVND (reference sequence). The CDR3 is CASSYSKRAFF. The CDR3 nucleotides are TGTGCCAGTAGTTATAGTAAAAGAGCTTTCTTT. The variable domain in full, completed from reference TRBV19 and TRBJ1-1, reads DGGITQSPKYLFRKEGQNVTLSCEQNLNHDAMYWYRQDPGQGLRLIYYSQIVNDFQKGDIAEGYSVSREKKESFPLTVTSAQKNPTAFYLCASSYSKRAFFGQGTRLTVV.

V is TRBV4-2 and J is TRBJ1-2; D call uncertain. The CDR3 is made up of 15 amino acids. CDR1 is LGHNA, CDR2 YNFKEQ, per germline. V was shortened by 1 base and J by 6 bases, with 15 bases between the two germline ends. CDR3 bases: TGTGCCAGCAGCCAAGTGTCGAAGACATCTCATGGCTACACCTTC. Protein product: CASSQVSKTSHGYTF.

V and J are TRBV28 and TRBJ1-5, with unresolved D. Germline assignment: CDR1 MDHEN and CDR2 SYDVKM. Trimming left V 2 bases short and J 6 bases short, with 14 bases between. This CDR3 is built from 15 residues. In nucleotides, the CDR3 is TGTGCCAGCAGTTTAACCGGGGTTGGAACTCAGCCCCAGCATTTT. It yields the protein CASSLTGVGTQPQHF.

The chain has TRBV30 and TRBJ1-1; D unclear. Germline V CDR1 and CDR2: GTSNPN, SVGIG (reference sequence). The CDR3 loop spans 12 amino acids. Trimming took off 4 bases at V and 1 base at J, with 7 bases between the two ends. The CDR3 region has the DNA TGTGCCTGGAACGAGGGGAACACTGAAGCTTTCTTT. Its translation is CAWNEGNTEAFF.

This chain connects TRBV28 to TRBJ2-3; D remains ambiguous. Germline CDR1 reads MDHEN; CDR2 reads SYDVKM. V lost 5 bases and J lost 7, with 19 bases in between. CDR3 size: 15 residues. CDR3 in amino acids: CASSAPISTRYTQYF. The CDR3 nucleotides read TGTGCCAGCAGTGCCCCAATTTCGACTCGATATACGCAGTATTTT.

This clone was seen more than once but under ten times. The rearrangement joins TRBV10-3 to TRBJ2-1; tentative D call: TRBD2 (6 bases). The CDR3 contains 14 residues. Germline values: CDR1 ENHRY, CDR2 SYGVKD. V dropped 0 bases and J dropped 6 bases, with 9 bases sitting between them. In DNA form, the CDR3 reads TGTGCCATCAGTGAGTCTGAGGAGGGCAATGAGCAGTTCTTC. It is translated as CAISESEEGNEQFF.

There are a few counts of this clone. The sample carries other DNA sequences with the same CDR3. The DNA for the CDR3 is TGTGCCAGTAGTACAGACAGGGGAGAATCACCCCTCCACTTT. Its translation: CASSTDRGESPLHF. The chain is built from TRBV19 and TRBJ1-6, with 8 bases identical to TRBD1. The length of the CDR3 is 14 residues. V dropped 4 bases and J dropped 10; count of bases not matched to a gene: 6. CDR1 is LNHDA, CDR2 SQIVND, per germline (reference sequence).

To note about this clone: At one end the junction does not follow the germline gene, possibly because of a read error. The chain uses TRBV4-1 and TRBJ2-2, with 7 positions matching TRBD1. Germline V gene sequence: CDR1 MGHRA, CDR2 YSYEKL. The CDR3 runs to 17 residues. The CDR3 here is CASRQVGGRGYTGELFF. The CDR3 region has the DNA TGCGCCAGCAGACAAGTCGGAGGCAGGGGGTACACCGGGGAGCTGTTTTTT.

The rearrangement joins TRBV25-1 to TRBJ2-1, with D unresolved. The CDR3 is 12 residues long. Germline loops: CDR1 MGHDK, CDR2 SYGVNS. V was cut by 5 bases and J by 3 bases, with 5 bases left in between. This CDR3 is CASSRYYNEQFF. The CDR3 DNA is TGTGCCAGCAGTCGCTACTACAATGAGCAGTTCTTC. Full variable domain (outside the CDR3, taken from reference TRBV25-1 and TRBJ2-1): EADIYQTPRYLVIGTGKKITLECSQTMGHDKMYWYQQDPGMELHLIHYSYGVNSTEKGDLSSESTVSRIRTEHFPLTLESARPSHTSQYLCASSRYYNEQFFGPGTRLTVL.

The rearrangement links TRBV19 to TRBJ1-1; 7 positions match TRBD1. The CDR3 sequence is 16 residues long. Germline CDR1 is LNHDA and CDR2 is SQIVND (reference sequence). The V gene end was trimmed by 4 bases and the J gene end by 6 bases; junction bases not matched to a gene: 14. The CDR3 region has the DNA TGTGCCAGTAGTAGGGGGACAGTCCTGGCAAGGCCTGAAGCTTTCTTT. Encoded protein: CASSRGTVLARPEAFF.

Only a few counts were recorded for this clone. The CDR3 nucleotides read TGTGCCAGCAGCTTGGTCGGCGACAGTAATAATTCACCCCTCCACTTT. It yields the protein CASSLVGDSNNSPLHF. The V call is TRBV5-6, the J call TRBJ1-6; D might be TRBD1 (5 bases). Between the trimmed V and J ends, which lost 0 bases and 5 bases, there was a span of 12 bases. The germline gives CDR1 SGHDT, CDR2 YYEEEE. The CDR3 sequence is 16 residues long.

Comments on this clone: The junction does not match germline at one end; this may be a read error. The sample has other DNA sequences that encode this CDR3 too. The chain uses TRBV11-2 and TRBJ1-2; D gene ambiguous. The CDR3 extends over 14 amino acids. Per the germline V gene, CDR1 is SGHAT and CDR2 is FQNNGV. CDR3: CASSLGSGNSGYTF. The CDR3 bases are TGTGCCAGCAGCTTAGGGTCGGGGAACTCTGGCTACACCTTC.

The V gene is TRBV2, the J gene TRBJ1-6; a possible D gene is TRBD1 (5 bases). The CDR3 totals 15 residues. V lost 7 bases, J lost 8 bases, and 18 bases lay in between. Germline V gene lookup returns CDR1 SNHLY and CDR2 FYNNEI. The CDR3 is CASMRTSIQDSPLHF. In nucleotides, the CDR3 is TGTGCCAGCATGAGAACTTCAATACAGGATTCACCCCTCCACTTT.

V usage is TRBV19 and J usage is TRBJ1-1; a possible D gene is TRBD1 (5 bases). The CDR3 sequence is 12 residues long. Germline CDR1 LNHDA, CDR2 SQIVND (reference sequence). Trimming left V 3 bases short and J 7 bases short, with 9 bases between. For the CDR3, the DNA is TGTGCCAGTAGTATCCCCAGGGTTGAAGCTTTCTTT. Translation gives CASSIPRVEAFF.